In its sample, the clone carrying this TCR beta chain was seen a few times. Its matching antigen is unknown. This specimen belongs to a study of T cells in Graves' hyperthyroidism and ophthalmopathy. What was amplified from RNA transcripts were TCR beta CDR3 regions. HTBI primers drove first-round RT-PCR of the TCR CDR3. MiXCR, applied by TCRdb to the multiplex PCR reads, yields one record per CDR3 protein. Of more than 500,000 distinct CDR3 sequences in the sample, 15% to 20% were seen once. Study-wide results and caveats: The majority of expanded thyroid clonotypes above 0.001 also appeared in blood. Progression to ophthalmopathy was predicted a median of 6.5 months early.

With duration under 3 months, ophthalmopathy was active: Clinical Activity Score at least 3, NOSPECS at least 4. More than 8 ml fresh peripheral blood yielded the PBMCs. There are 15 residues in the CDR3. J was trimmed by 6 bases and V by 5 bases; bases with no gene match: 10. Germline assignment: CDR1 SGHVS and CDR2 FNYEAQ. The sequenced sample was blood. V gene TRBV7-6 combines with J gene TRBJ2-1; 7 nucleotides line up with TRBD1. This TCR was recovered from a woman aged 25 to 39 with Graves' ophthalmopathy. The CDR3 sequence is CASSPDREAFNEQFF. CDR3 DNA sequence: TGTGCCAGCAGCCCAGACAGGGAAGCTTTCAATGAGCAGTTCTTC.